The next 10 T cell receptor beta chains were all read from a single sample in a study of T-cell memory formation after mild COVID-19. In TCRdb, the 5' RACE reads were re-called with MiXCR into one record per CDR3 protein. Here the sample spans about 200,000 distinct CDR3 sequences, 9.5% to 10% being singletons. What was sequenced was PBMCs or a T cell subset sorted from them (not recorded which). These receptor sequences come from a man between 18 and 35 years old who had mild COVID-19 (a few samples of this study predate the infection). Cell type and time point are not known.

The chain uses TRBV11-2 and TRBJ1-5; tentative D call: TRBD1 (5 bases). CDR1 is SGHAT, CDR2 FQNNGV, per germline. The CDR3 loop spans 13 amino acids. Trimming took off 6 bases at V and 7 bases at J, with 13 bases between the two ends. CDR3 sequence reads: CASSFDREQPQHF. Here the CDR3 DNA reads TGTGCCAGCAGTTTTGACAGAGAGCAGCCCCAGCATTTT. Full variable domain (missing parts from reference TRBV11-2 and TRBJ1-5): EAGVAQSPRYKIIEKRQSVAFWCNPISGHATLYWYQQILGQGPKLLIQFQNNGVVDDSQLPKDRFSAERLKGVDSTLKIQPAKLEDSAVYLCASSFDREQPQHFGDGTRLSIL.

About this clonotype itself: Sequence at one end of the junction differs from germline and may be a read error. The rearrangement links TRBV9 to TRBJ2-3; D perhaps matches TRBD2 (5 bases). From germline, CDR1 is SGDLS and CDR2 YYNGEE. The CDR3 is made up of 15 amino acids. The CDR3 region is CAGSVGSGSTDTQYF. The DNA of the CDR3 is TGTGCCGGCAGCGTAGGAAGCGGAAGCACAGATACGCAGTATTTT.

This clonotype was seen a few times. The rearrangement joins TRBV4-2 to TRBJ1-5, with 10 bases that match TRBD1. Germline V gene lookup returns CDR1 LGHNA and CDR2 YNFKEQ. J was trimmed by 7 bases and V by 1 base; bases with no gene match: 4. The CDR3 runs to 15 residues. CDR3 DNA: TGTGCCAGCAGCCAAGGGGACAGGGGTGGCCAGCCCCAGCATTTT. It is translated as CASSQGDRGGQPQHF.

In this sample, this clonotype turned up many times. For the CDR3, the DNA is TGCGCCAGCAGAACCCAAGCGGGGGTGGAGACCCAGTACTTC. This gives the protein CASRTQAGVETQYF. V usage is TRBV5-1 and J usage is TRBJ2-5; TRBD2 agrees at 8 bases. The germline CDR1 and CDR2 sequences are SGHRS and YFSETQ. V was clipped by 5 bases and J by 5 bases; unmatched bases: 8. The CDR3 is 14 amino acids.

In this sample, this clonotype turned up many times. This rearrangement joins TRBV20-1 to TRBJ1-1; D possibly corresponds to TRBD1 (5 bases). The V end lost 0 bases, the J end lost 0 bases, and 8 bases lay between the germline ends. The germline V gene encodes CDR1 DFQATT and CDR2 SNEGSKA (reference sequence). The length of the CDR3 is 14 residues. In nucleotides, the CDR3 is TGCAGTGCTAGAGACAGGGTGGTGAACACTGAAGCTTTCTTT. It translates to CSARDRVVNTEAFF.

The rearrangement links TRBV25-1 to TRBJ2-7, with D perhaps matching TRBD2 (6 bases). Trimming left V 3 bases short and J 3 bases short, with 12 bases between. From germline, CDR1 is MGHDK and CDR2 SYGVNS. CDR3 size: 14 residues. CDR3 DNA sequence: TGTGCCAGCAGTGACCCTGGGGGGAACTACGAGCAGTACTTC. Its protein is CASSDPGGNYEQYF.

The sample holds a few counts of this clonotype. The chain links TRBV5-6 to TRBJ1-3, with D possibly being TRBD1 (5 bases). The CDR3 covers 16 residues. Germline V gene sequence: CDR1 SGHDT, CDR2 YYEEEE. V was pared by 4 bases and J by 0 bases, with 14 bases between. The DNA for the CDR3 is TGTGCCAGCAGCCCCCCCGGACACAGCTCTGGAAACACCATATATTTT. Translating gives CASSPPGHSSGNTIYF.

This clonotype has a handful of counts. The chain links TRBV7-9 to TRBJ1-1; 11 bases are a match to TRBD1. The CDR3 is made up of 13 amino acids. Unmatched junction bases numbered 8, after V lost 7 bases and J lost 10 bases. Germline CDR1 and CDR2: SEHNR and FQNEAQ (reference sequence). The CDR3: CASTLDRGRRAFF. CDR3 bases: TGTGCCAGCACCTTGGACAGGGGGCGACGAGCTTTCTTT.

This clonotype was seen many times. This chain joins TRBV7-9 and TRBJ2-3; TRBD1 matches 9 bases. V was clipped by 4 bases and J by 4 bases; unmatched bases: 6. CDR1 is SEHNR and CDR2 is FQNEAQ in the germline V gene (reference sequence). The CDR3 is made up of 15 amino acids. CDR3 in DNA: TGTGCCAGCAGCTCTCCGGGACAGGGACCAGATACGCAGTATTTT. Protein sequence: CASSSPGQGPDTQYF.

This chain uses TRBV12-3 or TRBV12-4 with TRBJ1-5; D unclear. The CDR3 has 13 amino acids. V gave up 0 bases and J gave up 7 bases, with 7 bases separating them. The CDR3 sequence is CASSLAGLQPQHF. CDR3 nucleotides: TGTGCCAGCAGTTTAGCAGGTTTACAGCCCCAGCATTTT.